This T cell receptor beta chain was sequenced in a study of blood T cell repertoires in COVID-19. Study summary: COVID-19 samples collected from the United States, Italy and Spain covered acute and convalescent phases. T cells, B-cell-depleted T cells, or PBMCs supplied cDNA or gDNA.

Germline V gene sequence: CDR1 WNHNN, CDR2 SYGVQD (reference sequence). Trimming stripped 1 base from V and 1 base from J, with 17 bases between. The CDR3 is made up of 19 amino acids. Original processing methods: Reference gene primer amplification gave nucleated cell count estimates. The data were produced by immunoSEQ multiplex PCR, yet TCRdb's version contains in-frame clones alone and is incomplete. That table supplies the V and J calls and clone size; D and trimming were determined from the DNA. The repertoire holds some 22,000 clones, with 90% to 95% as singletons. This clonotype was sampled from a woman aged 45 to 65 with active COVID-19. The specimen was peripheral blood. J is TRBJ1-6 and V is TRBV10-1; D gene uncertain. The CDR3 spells CASSEYMISRGSYNSPLHF. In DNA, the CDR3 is TGCGCCAGCAGTGAGTATATGATTTCCCGGGGATCCTATAATTCACCCCTCCACTTT.